These T cell receptor beta chains were read from a single sample in a study of beta chain features in type 1 diabetes. The protocol was immunoSEQ multiplex PCR, while the TCRdb copy is restricted to in-frame clones and leaves out a portion. The table includes 150,000 to 200,000 clones, around 8.4% detected once. Source material: central memory CD4+ T cells from blood. The receptors come from a woman between 18 and 29 years old with type 1 diabetes. Each CDR3 is given with its conserved first and last residue. D genes are given only for firm matches. Only some rows state a clone size, as once, few, many or a class for expanded clones.

>NA|TRBV28|NA|TRBJ2-1
CASTKLVLNEQFF
TGTGCCAGCACTAAACTAGTCTTGAATGAGCAGTTCTTC
>NA|TRBV7-2|TRBD1|TRBJ2-6
CASSPTGGQSSGANVLTF
TGCGCCAGCAGCCCTACAGGGGGGCAGAGCTCTGGGGCCAACGTCCTGACTTTC
>few|TRBV4-3|NA|TRBJ1-2
CASSQDPNPQFYGYTF
TGCGCCAGCAGCCAAGATCCCAACCCACAGTTCTATGGCTACACCTTC
>few|TRBV7-6|NA|TRBJ2-1
CASSPIPLKGNNEQFF
TGTGCCAGCAGCCCCATTCCATTGAAGGGGAACAATGAGCAGTTCTTC
>NA|TRBV11-2|NA|TRBJ2-5
CASSLGLVPYQETQYF
TGTGCCAGCAGCTTGGGGCTAGTCCCGTACCAAGAGACCCAGTACTTC
>NA|TRBV11-2|TRBD2|TRBJ2-1
CASSFSGRSGEQFF
TGTGCCAGCAGCTTTAGCGGGAGGAGTGGTGAGCAGTTCTTC
>few|TRBV11-3|NA|TRBJ2-3
CASSLMAGSTDTQYF
TGTGCCAGCAGCTTAATGGCGGGGAGCACAGATACGCAGTATTTT
>few|TRBV4-3|TRBD1|TRBJ2-4
CASSQGQGRNIQYF
TGCGCCAGCAGCCAAGGACAGGGGCGGAACATTCAGTACTTC
>few|TRBV7-9|NA|TRBJ2-2
CASSPDEGPYTGELFF
TGTGCCAGCAGCCCCGACGAGGGCCCCTACACCGGGGAGCTGTTTTTT
>few|TRBV29-1|NA|TRBJ2-7
CSVRTDLYEQYF
TGCAGCGTTAGGACAGACCTCTACGAGCAGTACTTC
>few|TRBV7-4|NA|TRBJ2-7
CASSLSVPYEQYF
TGTGCCAGCAGCCTATCGGTTCCCTACGAGCAGTACTTC
>NA|TRBV2|TRBD1|TRBJ2-6
CASGTGGTGANVLTF
TGTGCCAGCGGGACAGGGGGTACTGGGGCCAACGTCCTGACTTTC
>few|TRBV7-2|NA|TRBJ2-1
CASSWVATTSSNEQFF
TGTGCCAGCAGCTGGGTAGCGACTACCTCTAGTAATGAGCAGTTCTTC
>few|TRBV7-7|NA|TRBJ2-3
CASSLGLASTDTQYF
TGTGCTAGCAGCTTAGGCCTAGCTAGCACAGATACGCAGTATTTT
>NA|TRBV5-1|NA|TRBJ2-5
CASRFGLFQETQYF
TGCGCCAGCAGGTTCGGACTCTTCCAAGAGACCCAGTACTTC
>NA|TRBV2|NA|TRBJ2-3
CASSPRADTQYF
TGTGCCAGCAGTCCGAGGGCAGATACGCAGTATTTT
>NA|TRBV2|NA|TRBJ1-5
CASSRDSSSNQPQHF
TGTGCCAGCAGTCGAGACAGTAGCAGCAATCAGCCCCAGCATTTT
>NA|TRBV5-1|NA|TRBJ2-3
CASSFNPVGENTDTQYF
TGCGCCAGCAGCTTTAACCCCGTTGGGGAGAACACAGATACGCAGTATTTT
>few|TRBV19|TRBD1|TRBJ1-1
CASDLTGARGAFF
TGTGCCAGCGACCTAACAGGGGCCCGGGGAGCTTTCTTT
>NA|TRBV4-3|NA|TRBJ1-2
CASSHRSGDGYTF
TGCGCCAGCAGCCATCGGTCAGGGGACGGCTACACCTTC
>NA|TRBV7-3|TRBD1|TRBJ2-6
CASSREGALGEGGANVLTF
TGTGCCAGCAGCCGAGAGGGGGCTTTAGGAGAAGGTGGGGCCAACGTCCTGACTTTC
>few|TRBV5-4|NA|TRBJ1-5
CASSFQGGGNQPQHF
TGTGCCAGCAGCTTCCAGGGAGGGGGGAATCAGCCCCAGCATTTT
>once|TRBV18|TRBD1|TRBJ2-6
CASSPTGVGANVLTF
TGTGCCAGCTCTCCAACAGGGGTTGGGGCCAACGTCCTGACTTTC
>NA|TRBV5-1|NA|TRBJ2-3
CASSLAVTDTQYF
TGCGCCAGCAGCTTGGCCGTGACAGATACGCAGTATTTT
>few|TRBV4-2|TRBD1|TRBJ2-5
CASSQKGQGGETQYF
TGTGCCAGCAGCCAAAAGGGACAGGGGGGAGAGACCCAGTACTTC
>NA|TRBV1|NA|TRBJ2-7
CTSSTGTGCEQYF
TGCACCAGCAGTACCGGGACAGGGTGCGAGCAGTACTTC
>NA|TRBV19|TRBD1|TRBJ2-1
CASTGGQGRFYEQFF
TGTGCCAGTACGGGGGGACAGGGTCGGTTCTATGAGCAGTTCTTC
>few|TRBV6-6|TRBD1|TRBJ2-1
CASSVGTARLQFF
TGTGCCAGCAGTGTCGGGACAGCGCGGCTGCAGTTCTTC
>few|TRBV5-1|TRBD2|TRBJ2-1
CASSLDRSGRGEQFF
TGCGCCAGCAGCTTGGACCGTAGCGGGAGGGGTGAGCAGTTCTTC
>NA|TRBV5-4|TRBD2|TRBJ2-7
CASSLVLAGGREQYF
TGTGCCAGCAGCTTGGTTTTAGCGGGGGGGCGCGAGCAGTACTTC
>NA|TRBV11-2|NA|TRBJ2-1
CASSLALRNEQFF
TGTGCCAGCAGCTTAGCGCTGCGAAATGAGCAGTTCTTC
>NA|TRBV20-1|NA|TRBJ2-5
CSGGDQETQYF
TGCAGTGGCGGGGACCAAGAGACCCAGTACTTC
>NA|TRBV28|NA|TRBJ2-1
CASSFFFLRSSYNEQFF
TGTGCCAGCAGTTTCTTCTTTTTGCGAAGCTCCTACAATGAGCAGTTCTTC
>few|TRBV29-1|TRBD1|TRBJ1-1
CSPARTGAFMNTEAFF
TGCAGCCCCGCGAGGACAGGTGCTTTTATGAACACTGAAGCTTTCTTT
>few|TRBV11-2|NA|TRBJ2-1
CASSFFGAGFNEQFF
TGTGCCAGCAGCTTCTTCGGCGCGGGATTCAATGAGCAGTTCTTC
>NA|TRBV10-3|NA|TRBJ2-1
CAISAGWRSSNEQFF
TGTGCCATCAGTGCGGGGTGGAGGTCGAGCAATGAGCAGTTCTTC
>NA|TRBV11-2|TRBD2|TRBJ2-7
CASRYGAGDKYEQYF
TGCGCCAGCAGGTACGGAGCGGGAGATAAGTACGAGCAGTACTTC
>NA|TRBV9|TRBD1|TRBJ1-2
CASSVGDRGRTGAGYTF
TGTGCCAGCAGCGTAGGGGACAGGGGGCGAACGGGCGCTGGCTACACCTTC
>NA|TRBV9|TRBD1|TRBJ2-5
CASSSGQGKETQYF
TGTGCCAGCAGCTCGGGACAGGGTAAAGAGACCCAGTACTTC
>few|TRBV18|TRBD1|TRBJ1-5
CASSPTGGNQPQHF
TGTGCCAGCTCCCCGACAGGGGGCAATCAGCCCCAGCATTTT
>NA|TRBV5-4|NA|TRBJ2-7
CASSLAVPDEQYF
TGTGCCAGCAGCTTGGCCGTCCCAGACGAGCAGTACTTC
>NA|TRBV7-9|TRBD1|TRBJ2-3
CASSFSGGKDTQYF
TGTGCCAGCAGCTTTTCAGGGGGCAAGGATACGCAGTATTTT
>few|TRBV19|NA|TRBJ2-3
CASSFRADTQYF
TGTGCCAGTAGTTTCAGGGCAGATACGCAGTATTTT
>NA|TRBV29-1|NA|TRBJ2-7
CSVEARSGSYEQYF
TGCAGCGTTGAAGCGAGGTCGGGGTCCTACGAGCAGTACTTC
>few|TRBV11-2|NA|TRBJ2-5
CASSGSRGKAETQYF
TGTGCCAGCAGCGGCTCAAGGGGGAAGGCGGAGACCCAGTACTTC
>NA|TRBV18|TRBD1|TRBJ1-2
CASSPIQGPEGYTF
TGTGCCAGCTCACCAATACAGGGGCCTGAGGGCTACACCTTC
>NA|TRBV14|TRBD2|TRBJ2-1
CASSLTSGSYNEQFF
TGTGCCAGCAGCCTAACTAGCGGATCCTACAATGAGCAGTTCTTC
>NA|TRBV27|NA|TRBJ2-6
CASSSPRGEWSGANVLTF
TGTGCCAGCAGTTCCCCCAGGGGGGAATGGTCTGGGGCCAACGTCCTGACTTTC
>NA|TRBV7-2|NA|TRBJ2-7
CASSRGAGQPVYEQYF
TGTGCCAGCAGCCGGGGCGCGGGGCAGCCAGTATACGAGCAGTACTTC
>few|TRBV5-6|NA|TRBJ2-5
CASSFFGGRETQYF
TGTGCCAGCAGCTTTTTTGGGGGCAGGGAGACCCAGTACTTC
>NA|TRBV28|TRBD2|TRBJ2-5
CASTLAGIQETQYF
TGTGCCAGCACCCTAGCGGGGATCCAAGAGACCCAGTACTTC
>NA|TRBV4-1|NA|TRBJ2-7
CASSPVGRASHEQYF
TGCGCCAGCAGCCCAGTGGGGAGAGCGAGTCACGAGCAGTACTTC
>NA|TRBV28|TRBD2|TRBJ2-7
CASNPSGVGYEQYF
TGTGCCAGCAATCCTAGCGGGGTGGGCTACGAGCAGTACTTC
>NA|TRBV7-9|NA|TRBJ2-3
CASSLSGTSTDTQYF
TGTGCCAGCAGCCTTAGCGGAACTAGCACAGATACGCAGTATTTT
>few|TRBV2|TRBD1|TRBJ1-2
CASRGTGSGGYTF
TGTGCCAGCAGGGGGACAGGGTCAGGGGGCTACACCTTC
>NA|TRBV7-2|NA|TRBJ1-1
CASSSTGFLDTEAFF
TGTGCCAGCAGCTCTACAGGGTTTCTGGATACTGAAGCTTTCTTT
>NA|TRBV28|NA|TRBJ2-7
CASCLGDYEQYF
TGTGCCAGCTGCCTAGGAGATTACGAGCAGTACTTC
>few|TRBV11-3|TRBD1|TRBJ2-5
CASSLIADRGRETQYF
TGTGCCAGCAGCTTAATCGCTGACAGGGGCCGGGAGACCCAGTACTTC
>few|TRBV4-2|TRBD2|TRBJ2-5
CASSQDLREQETQYF
TGTGCCAGCAGCCAAGATTTGCGGGAGCAAGAGACCCAGTACTTC
>NA|TRBV11-2|TRBD1|TRBJ2-7
CASGRSDRGYEQYF
TGTGCCAGCGGTCGTTCGGACAGGGGTTACGAGCAGTACTTC